A single T cell receptor beta chain is shown here with its context. This record comes from a study of blood T cell repertoires in COVID-19. Study-wide context: Samples taken during acute and convalescent COVID-19 were collected in the United States, Italy and Spain. From T cells, B-cell-depleted T cells, or PBMCs came the material, which was cDNA or gDNA.

How the authors handled the data: Estimation of nucleated cell counts relied on the amplification of reference gene primers. Assay: immunoSEQ multiplex PCR; the TCRdb copy retains only in-frame clones and omits some. The DNA gave D and trimming, while V, J and clone size come from that table. The sample lists roughly 200,000 clones; 88% were seen once. V was trimmed by 1 base and J by 1 base, leaving 10 bases between them. The germline V gene has CDR1 SQVTM and CDR2 ANQGSEA. CDR3 length: 14 residues. Sequences were obtained from peripheral blood. This chain uses TRBV29-1 with TRBJ1-2; D perhaps matches TRBD1 (5 bases). The receptor was derived from a woman in her 30s with acute or convalescent COVID-19. DNA for the CDR3: TGCAGCGTTGAAGTTGCAGGGTTTAACTATGGCTACACCTTC. Translated: CSVEVAGFNYGYTF.